This T cell receptor (beta chain) comes out of a study of siplizumab effects on memory and regulatory T cells. The assay was immunoSEQ multiplex PCR, and TCRdb's table has in-frame clones only and misses some. The data show more than 90,000 clones, about nine tenths seen once. CDR1 and CDR2 from the germline V gene are SSHAT and FNYEAQ (reference sequence). This CDR3 has 14 amino acids. On this clone: An end of the junction does not agree with germline; a read error may underlie this.

The sequenced material came from non-Treg CD4+ T cells sorted from blood. V gene TRBV7-7 combines with J gene TRBJ2-2, with D perhaps TRBD1 (5 bases). This TCR came from a human donor in good health. CDR3 residues: CASSLGVATGELFF. The CDR3 DNA is TGTGCTAGCAGCTTAGGGGTAGCAACCGGGGAGCTGTTTTTT.